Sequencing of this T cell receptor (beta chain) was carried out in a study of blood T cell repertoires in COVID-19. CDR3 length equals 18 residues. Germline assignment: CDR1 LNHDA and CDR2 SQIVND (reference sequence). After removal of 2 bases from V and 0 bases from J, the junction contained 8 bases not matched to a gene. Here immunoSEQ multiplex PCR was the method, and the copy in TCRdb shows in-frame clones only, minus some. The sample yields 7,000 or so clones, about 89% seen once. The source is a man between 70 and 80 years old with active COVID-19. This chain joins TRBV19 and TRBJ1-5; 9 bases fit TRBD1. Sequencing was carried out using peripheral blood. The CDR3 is CASSILGQGQYSNQPQHF. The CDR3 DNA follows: TGTGCCAGTAGTATATTGGGACAGGGACAGTATAGCAATCAGCCCCAGCATTTT.